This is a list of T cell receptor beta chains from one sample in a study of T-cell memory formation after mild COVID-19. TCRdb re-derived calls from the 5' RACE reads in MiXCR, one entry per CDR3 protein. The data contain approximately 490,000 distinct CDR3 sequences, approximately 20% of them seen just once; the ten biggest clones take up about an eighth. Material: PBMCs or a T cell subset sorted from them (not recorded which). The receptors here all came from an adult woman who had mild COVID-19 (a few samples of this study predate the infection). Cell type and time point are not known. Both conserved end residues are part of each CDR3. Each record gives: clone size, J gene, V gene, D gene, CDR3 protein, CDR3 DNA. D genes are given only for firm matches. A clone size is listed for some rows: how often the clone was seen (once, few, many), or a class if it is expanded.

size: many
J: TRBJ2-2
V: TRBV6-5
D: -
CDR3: CASSYHYPSVGTGELFF
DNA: TGTGCCAGCAGTTATCACTACCCGAGTGTCGGGACCGGGGAGCTGTTTTTT

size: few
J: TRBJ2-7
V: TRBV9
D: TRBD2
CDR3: CASSGHEGGADEQYF
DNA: TGTGCCAGCAGCGGCCACGAGGGAGGGGCGGACGAGCAGTACTTC

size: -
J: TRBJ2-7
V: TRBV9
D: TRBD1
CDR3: CASSNLGGRSYEQYF
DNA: TGTGCCAGCAGCAACCTAGGGGGCCGCTCCTACGAGCAGTACTTC

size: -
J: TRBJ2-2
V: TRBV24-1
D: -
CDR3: CATSDLTGNTGELFF
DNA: TGTGCCACCAGTGATTTGACCGGTAACACCGGGGAGCTGTTTTTT

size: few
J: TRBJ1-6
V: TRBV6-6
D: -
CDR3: CASSSSNSPLHF
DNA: TGTGCCAGCAGTTCCTCGAATTCACCCCTCCACTTT

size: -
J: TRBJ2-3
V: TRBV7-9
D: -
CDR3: CASSLAEGAGDTQYF
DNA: TGTGCCAGCAGCTTAGCGGAGGGGGCGGGAGATACGCAGTATTTT

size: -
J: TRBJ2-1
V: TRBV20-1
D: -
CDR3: CSAWGDSSYNEQFF
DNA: TGCAGTGCTTGGGGAGACAGCTCCTACAATGAGCAGTTCTTC

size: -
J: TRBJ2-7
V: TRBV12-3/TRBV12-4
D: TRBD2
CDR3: CASTMGGYEQYF
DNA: TGTGCCAGCACCATGGGAGGGTATGAGCAGTACTTC

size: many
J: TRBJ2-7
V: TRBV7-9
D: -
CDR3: CASSPTGGMYEQYF
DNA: TGTGCCAGCAGCCCAACTGGCGGGATGTACGAGCAGTACTTC

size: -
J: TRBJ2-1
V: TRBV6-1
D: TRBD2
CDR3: CASSHQAGANEQFF
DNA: TGTGCCAGCAGCCACCAAGCGGGAGCGAATGAGCAGTTCTTC

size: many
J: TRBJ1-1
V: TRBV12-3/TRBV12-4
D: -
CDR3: CASSSRTTGTRNTEAFF
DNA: TGTGCCAGCAGTTCGAGGACAACGGGGACACGGAACACTGAAGCTTTCTTT

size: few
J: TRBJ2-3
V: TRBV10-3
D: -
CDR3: CAISAAGQDTQYF
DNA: TGTGCCATCAGTGCGGCAGGGCAAGATACGCAGTATTTT

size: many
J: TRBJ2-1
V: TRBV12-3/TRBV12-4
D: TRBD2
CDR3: CASTPGTSEVNEQFF
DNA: TGTGCCAGCACCCCCGGGACTAGCGAAGTCAATGAGCAGTTCTTC

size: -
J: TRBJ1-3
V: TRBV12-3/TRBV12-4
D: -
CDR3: CASSNTGFMSGNTIYF
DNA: TGTGCCAGCAGTAATACAGGGTTCATGTCTGGAAACACCATATATTTT

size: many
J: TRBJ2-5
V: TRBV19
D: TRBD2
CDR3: CASTRGTSGTQETQYF
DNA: TGTGCCAGCACCAGGGGGACTAGCGGGACCCAAGAGACCCAGTACTTC

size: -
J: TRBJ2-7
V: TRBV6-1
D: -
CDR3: CASSERWGLHSYEQYF
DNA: TGTGCCAGCAGTGAAAGATGGGGGCTTCATTCCTACGAGCAGTACTTC

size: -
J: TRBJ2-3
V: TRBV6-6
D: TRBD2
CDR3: CASSYQASGLNTDTQYF
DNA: TGTGCCAGCAGTTACCAAGCTAGCGGATTAAACACAGATACGCAGTATTTT

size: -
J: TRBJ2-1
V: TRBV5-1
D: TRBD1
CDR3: CASSSKGQDYNEQFF
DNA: TGCGCCAGCAGCTCCAAGGGACAGGACTACAATGAGCAGTTCTTC

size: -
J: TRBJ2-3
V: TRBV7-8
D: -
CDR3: CASSPRDSVGPGITDTQYF
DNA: TGTGCCAGCAGCCCACGAGATAGCGTGGGCCCCGGGATCACAGATACGCAGTATTTT

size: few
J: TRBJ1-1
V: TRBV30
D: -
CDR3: CAWSVGMRGAFF
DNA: TGTGCCTGGAGTGTGGGTATGAGGGGAGCTTTCTTT

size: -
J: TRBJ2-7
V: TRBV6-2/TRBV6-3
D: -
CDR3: CASSATDLVSYEQYF
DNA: TGTGCCAGCAGCGCCACGGATCTAGTAAGCTACGAGCAGTACTTC

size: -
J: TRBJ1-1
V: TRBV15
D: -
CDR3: CATSRVDQTGAVEAFF
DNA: TGTGCCACCAGCAGAGTGGATCAAACGGGGGCGGTTGAAGCTTTCTTT

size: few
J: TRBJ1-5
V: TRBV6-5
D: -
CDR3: CASRRTQGQPQHF
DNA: TGTGCCAGCAGGCGGACACAGGGACAGCCCCAGCATTTT

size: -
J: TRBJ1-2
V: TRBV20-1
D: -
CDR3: CSARGTVLSGYTF
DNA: TGCAGTGCTAGAGGGACGGTCCTCTCAGGCTACACCTTC

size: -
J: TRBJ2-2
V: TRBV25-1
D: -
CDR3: CASSESEVNTGELFF
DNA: TGTGCCAGCAGTGAATCGGAGGTGAACACCGGGGAGCTGTTTTTT

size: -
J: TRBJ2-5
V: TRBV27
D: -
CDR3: CASSFSFQETQYF
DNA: TGTGCCAGCAGTTTTTCCTTCCAAGAGACCCAGTACTTC

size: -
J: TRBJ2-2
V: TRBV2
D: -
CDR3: CASRTLGTRTGELFF
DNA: TGTGCCAGCAGAACTCTCGGGACCCGGACCGGGGAGCTGTTTTTT

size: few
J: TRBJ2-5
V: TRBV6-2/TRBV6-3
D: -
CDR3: CASSYPDSQTQYF
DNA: TGTGCCAGCAGTTACCCGGACAGCCAGACCCAGTACTTC

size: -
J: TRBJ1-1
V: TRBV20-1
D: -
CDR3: CSAKTPNTEAFF
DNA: TGCAGTGCTAAAACACCGAACACTGAAGCTTTCTTT